This T cell receptor beta chain was sequenced during a study of cytomegalovirus exposure and HLA in healthy donors. Per germline, CDR1 SGHRS and CDR2 YFSETQ. Trimming took 4 bases from V and 4 from J; bases not matched to a gene: 6. The CDR3 runs 14 residues. Turning to this clone: Its antigen is as yet unknown.

The PCR had 60 Vbeta and 13 Jbeta primers. Per the authors' pipeline: Later reanalysis found approximately 76 million unique TCR beta chains, 10 million to 12 million of them shared. The table came from immunoSEQ multiplex PCR; TCRdb's copy has only in-frame clones and leaves some out. That table supplies the V and J calls and clone size; D and trimming were determined from the DNA. Seen here are 130,000 to 150,000 clones, under 90% observed once, and the top ten hold about 4.3%. General study results and limits: Because they were indistinguishable, some V segments, including TRBV6-2 and TRBV6-3, were excluded. Many donors shared some public TCRs, even though most TCR sequences were rare.

The origin of this receptor is a man aged 40-49 years in good health and CMV-seronegative. This chain connects TRBV5-1 to TRBJ1-2, with 8 bases that match TRBD1. Material: PBMCs. CDR3 DNA sequence: TGCGCCAGCAGCAAGACAGGGGAGAGCTATGGCTACACCTTC. The encoded protein is CASSKTGESYGYTF. Full variable domain (missing parts from reference TRBV5-1 and TRBJ1-2): KAGVTQTPRYLIKTRGQQVTLSCSPISGHRSVSWYQQTPGQGLQFLFEYFSETQRNKGNFPGRFSGRQFSNSRSEMNVSTLELGDSALYLCASSKTGESYGYTFGSGTRLTVV.